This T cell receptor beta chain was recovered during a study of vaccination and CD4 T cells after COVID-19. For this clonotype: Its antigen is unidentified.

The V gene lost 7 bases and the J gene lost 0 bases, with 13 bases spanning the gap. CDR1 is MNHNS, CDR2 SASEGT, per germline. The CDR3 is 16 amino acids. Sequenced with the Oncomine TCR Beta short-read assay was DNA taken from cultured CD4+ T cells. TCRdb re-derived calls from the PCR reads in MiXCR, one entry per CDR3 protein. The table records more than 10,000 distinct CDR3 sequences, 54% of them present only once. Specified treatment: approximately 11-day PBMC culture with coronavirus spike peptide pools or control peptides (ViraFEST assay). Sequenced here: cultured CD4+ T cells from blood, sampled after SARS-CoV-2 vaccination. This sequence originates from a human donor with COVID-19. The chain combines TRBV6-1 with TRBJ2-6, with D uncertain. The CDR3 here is CASMSGSTSGANVLTF. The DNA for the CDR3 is TGTGCCAGCATGTCAGGTTCTACCTCTGGGGCCAACGTCCTGACTTTC.